This T cell receptor beta chain is from a study of blood T cell repertoires in COVID-19. Per the germline V gene, CDR1 is LNHDA and CDR2 is SQIVND (reference sequence). The CDR3 has 14 amino acids. The V segment lost 7 bases and the J segment 5 bases; nucleotides outside the gene matches: 9. Sequenced by immunoSEQ multiplex PCR; TCRdb stores in-frame clones only, minus some. The sample lists a few hundred thousand clones, about 87% occurring once. The TCR comes from a young man with acute COVID-19. V usage is TRBV19 and J usage is TRBJ2-7, with 9 nucleotides matching TRBD1. The material sequenced was PBMCs or T cells enriched from blood (not recorded which). The CDR3 loop is CASNPRDRVNEQYF. The CDR3 coding sequence is TGTGCCAGTAACCCCCGGGACAGGGTCAACGAGCAGTACTTC.